This T cell receptor beta chain derives from a study of T cell repertoires in aging, cancer and after chemotherapy. The overall study: Patients with chronic lymphocytic leukemia were sampled before and after fludarabine- or bendamustine-based chemotherapy. Approximately 9 million TCR reads made up the full dataset. The study's findings and limits: In healthy donors, age-related TCR diversity loss mainly reflected lost richness. Across the chemotherapy interval, each cancer cohort showed higher median generation probability, suggesting thymic rebound.

TCR beta rearrangements were amplified from peripheral blood genomic DNA. Germline V lookup: CDR1 LNHDA, CDR2 SQIVND (reference sequence). V dropped 4 bases and J dropped 7; count of bases not matched to a gene: 11. This CDR3 is built from 16 residues. Multiplex touch-down PCR with TRB-A/B primers amplified rearranged V-D-J TRB sequences. Using its own MiXCR run on the multiplex PCR reads, TCRdb lists one record per CDR3 protein. The table shows 1,200 or so distinct CDR3 sequences, with under 80% occurring only once. Regarding this clonotype: What it binds is not known.

Sequenced input: blood. The V and J genes are TRBV19 and TRBJ2-3; TRBD2 agrees at 10 bases. This clonotype was sampled from a human donor with a blood cancer. The CDR3 loop is CASSRASGGASNTQYF. CDR3 nucleotides: TGTGCCAGTAGTAGGGCCAGCGGGGGGGCCTCAAATACGCAGTATTTT.